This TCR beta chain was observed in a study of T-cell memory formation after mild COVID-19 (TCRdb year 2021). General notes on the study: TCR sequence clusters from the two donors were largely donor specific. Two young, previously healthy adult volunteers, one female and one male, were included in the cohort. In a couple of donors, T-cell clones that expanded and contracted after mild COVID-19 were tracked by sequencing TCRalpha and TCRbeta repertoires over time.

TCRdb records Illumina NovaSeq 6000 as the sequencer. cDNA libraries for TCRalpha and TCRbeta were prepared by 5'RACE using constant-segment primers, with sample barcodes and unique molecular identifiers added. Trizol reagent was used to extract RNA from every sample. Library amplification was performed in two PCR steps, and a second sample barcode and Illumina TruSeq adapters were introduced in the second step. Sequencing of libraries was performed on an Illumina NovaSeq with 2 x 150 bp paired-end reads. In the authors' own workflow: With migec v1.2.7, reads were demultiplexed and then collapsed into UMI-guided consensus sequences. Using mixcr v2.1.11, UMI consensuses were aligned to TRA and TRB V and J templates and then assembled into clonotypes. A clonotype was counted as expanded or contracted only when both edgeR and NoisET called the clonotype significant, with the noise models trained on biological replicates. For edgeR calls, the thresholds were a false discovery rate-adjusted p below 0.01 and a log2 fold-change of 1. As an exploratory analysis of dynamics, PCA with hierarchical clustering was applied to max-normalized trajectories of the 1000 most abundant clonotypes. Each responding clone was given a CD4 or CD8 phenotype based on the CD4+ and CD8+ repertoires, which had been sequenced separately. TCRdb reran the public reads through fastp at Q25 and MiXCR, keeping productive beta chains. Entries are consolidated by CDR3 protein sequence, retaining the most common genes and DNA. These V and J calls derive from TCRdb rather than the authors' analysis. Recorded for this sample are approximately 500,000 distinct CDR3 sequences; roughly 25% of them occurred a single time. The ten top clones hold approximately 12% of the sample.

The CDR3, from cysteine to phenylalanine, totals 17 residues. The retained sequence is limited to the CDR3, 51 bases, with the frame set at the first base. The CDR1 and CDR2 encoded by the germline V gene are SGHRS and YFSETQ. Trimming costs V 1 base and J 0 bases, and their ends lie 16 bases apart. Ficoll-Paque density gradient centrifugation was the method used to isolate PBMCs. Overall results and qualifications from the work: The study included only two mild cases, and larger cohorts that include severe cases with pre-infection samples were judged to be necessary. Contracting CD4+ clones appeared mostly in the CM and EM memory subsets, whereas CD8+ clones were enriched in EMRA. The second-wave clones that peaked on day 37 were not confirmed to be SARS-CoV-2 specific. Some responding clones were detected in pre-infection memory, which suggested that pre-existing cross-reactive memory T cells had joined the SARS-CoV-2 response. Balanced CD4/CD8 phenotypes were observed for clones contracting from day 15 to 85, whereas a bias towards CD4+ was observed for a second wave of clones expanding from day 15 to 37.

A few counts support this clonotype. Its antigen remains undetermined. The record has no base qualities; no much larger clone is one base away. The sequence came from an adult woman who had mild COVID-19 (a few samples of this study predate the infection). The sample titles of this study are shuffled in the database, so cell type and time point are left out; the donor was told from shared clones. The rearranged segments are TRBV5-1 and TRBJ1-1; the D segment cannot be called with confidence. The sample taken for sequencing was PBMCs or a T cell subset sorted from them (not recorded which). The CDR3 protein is CASSLNSGLLMNTEAFF. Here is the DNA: TGCGCCAGCAGCTTGAACTCCGGGCTGCTGATGAACACTGAAGCTTTCTTT.